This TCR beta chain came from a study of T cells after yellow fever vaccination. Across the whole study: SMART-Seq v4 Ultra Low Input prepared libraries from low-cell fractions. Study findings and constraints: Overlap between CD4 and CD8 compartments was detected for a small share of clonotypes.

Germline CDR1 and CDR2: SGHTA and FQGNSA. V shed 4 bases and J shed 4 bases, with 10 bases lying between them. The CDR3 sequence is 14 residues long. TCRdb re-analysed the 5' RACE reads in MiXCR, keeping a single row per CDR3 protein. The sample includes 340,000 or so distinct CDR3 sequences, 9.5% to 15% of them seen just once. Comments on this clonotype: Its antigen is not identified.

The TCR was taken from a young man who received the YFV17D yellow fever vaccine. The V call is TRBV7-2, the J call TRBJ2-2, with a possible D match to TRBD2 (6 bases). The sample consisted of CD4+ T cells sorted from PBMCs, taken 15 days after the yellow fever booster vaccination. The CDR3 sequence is CASSWEAFTGELFF. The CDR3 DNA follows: TGTGCCAGCAGCTGGGAGGCTTTCACCGGGGAGCTGTTTTTT.